The clone carrying this T cell receptor (beta chain) was counted once. The antigen remains unidentified. This sample stems from a study of CD4+ T cells in melanoma. General study findings and limits: CD8+ T cell, macrophage and B cell function reportedly correlated with neoantigen-specific CD4+ T cells.

This CDR3 has 13 residues. V lost 6 bases, J lost 6 bases, and 7 bases stayed unmatched. The germline CDR1 and CDR2 sequences are MNHNS and SASEGT. Measured with immunoSEQ multiplex PCR; TCRdb has only the in-frame clones, and not every one. The sample consists of about 13,000 clones, roughly two thirds of them appearing once. The sequenced material came from cells from a culture (not recorded whether cultured in vitro). V gene TRBV6-1 combines with J gene TRBJ1-2, with 7 bases aligning to TRBD1. The origin of this receptor is a human donor with melanoma. The CDR3 sequence: CASRFPGGNGYTF. As DNA, the CDR3 is TGTGCCAGCAGGTTCCCAGGGGGTAATGGCTACACCTTC.